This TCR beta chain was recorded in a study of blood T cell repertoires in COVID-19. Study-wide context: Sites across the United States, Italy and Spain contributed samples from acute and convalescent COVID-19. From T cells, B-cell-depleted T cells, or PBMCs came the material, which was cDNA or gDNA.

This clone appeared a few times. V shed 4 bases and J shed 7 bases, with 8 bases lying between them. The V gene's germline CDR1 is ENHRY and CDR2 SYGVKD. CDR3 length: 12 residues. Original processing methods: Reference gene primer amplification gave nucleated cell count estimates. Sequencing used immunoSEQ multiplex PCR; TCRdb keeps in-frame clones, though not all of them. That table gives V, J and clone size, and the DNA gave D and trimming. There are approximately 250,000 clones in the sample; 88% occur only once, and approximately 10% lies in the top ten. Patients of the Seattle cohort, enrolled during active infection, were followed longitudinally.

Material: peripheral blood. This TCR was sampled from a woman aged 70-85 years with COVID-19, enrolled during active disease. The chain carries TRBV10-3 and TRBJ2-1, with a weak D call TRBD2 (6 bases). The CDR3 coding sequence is TGTGCCATCAGTGGGCGGGAAAATGAGCAGTTCTTC. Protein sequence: CAISGRENEQFF.